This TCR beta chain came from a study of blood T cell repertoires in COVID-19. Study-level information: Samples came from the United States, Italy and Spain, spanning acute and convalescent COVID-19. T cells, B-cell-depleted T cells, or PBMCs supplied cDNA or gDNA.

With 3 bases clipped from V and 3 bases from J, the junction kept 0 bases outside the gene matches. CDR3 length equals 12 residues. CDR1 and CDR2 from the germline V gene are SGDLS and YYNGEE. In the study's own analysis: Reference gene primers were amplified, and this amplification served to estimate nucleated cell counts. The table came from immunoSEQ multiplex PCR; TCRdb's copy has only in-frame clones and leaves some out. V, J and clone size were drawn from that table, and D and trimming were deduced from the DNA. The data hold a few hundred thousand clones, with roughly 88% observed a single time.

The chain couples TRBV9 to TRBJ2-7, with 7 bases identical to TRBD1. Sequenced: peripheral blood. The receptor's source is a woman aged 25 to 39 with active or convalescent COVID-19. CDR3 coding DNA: TGTGCCAGCAGCGGGGACAGCTACGAGCAGTACTTC. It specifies CASSGDSYEQYF.